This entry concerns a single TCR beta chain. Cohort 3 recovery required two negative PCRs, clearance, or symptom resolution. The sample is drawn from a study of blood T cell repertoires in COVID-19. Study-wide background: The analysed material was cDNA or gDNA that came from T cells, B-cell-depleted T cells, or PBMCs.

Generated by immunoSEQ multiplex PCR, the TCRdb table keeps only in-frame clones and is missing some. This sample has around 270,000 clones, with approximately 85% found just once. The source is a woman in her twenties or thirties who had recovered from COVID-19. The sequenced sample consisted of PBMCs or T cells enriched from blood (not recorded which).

The CDR3 coding sequence is TGTGCCATCAGTGAGTCGTCGGACAGATTGTTTGCCTACGAGCAGTACTTC. Encoded protein: CAISESSDRLFAYEQYF. The V and J genes are TRBV10-3 and TRBJ2-7, with D possibly TRBD1 on 6 matching bases. Germline V gene data show CDR1 as ENHRY and CDR2 as SYGVKD. The V end lost 0 bases, the J end lost 2 bases, and 17 bases lay between the germline ends. This CDR3 spans 17 amino acids.